This T cell receptor beta chain appears in the sequencing data of a study of technical replicates of blood from several donors. TCRdb's copy holds only in-frame clones and misses some; the assay was immunoSEQ multiplex PCR. The table includes some 56,000 clones, roughly 96% detected once. The CDR3 contains 14 residues. Looked up from germline, CDR1 is SEHNR and CDR2 is FQNEAQ (reference sequence). Trimming pared 5 bases from V and 1 base from J, leaving 12 bases between. The receptor was derived from a human donor in good health. Some clones in this sample may be carry-over from other donors' samples. The rearrangement links TRBV7-9 to TRBJ2-7; D may be TRBD1 (6 bases). The sample consisted of PBMCs. CDR3 DNA: TGTGCCAGCAGCCACCGGGACACTTCCTACGAGCAGTACTTC. Translation gives CASSHRDTSYEQYF. The full variable domain, its missing parts supplied by reference TRBV7-9 and TRBJ2-7, is DTGVSQNPRHKITKRGQNVTFRCDPISEHNRLYWYRQTLGQGPEFLTYFQNEAQLEKSRLLSDRFSAERPKGSFSTLEIQRTEQGDSAMYLCASSHRDTSYEQYFGPGTRLTVT.